This TCR beta chain was retrieved from a study of a mutant IDH1 vaccine in newly diagnosed glioma. Study context: Before enrollment, patients got radiotherapy alone, temozolomide alone, or mostly the combination. The week-35 safety follow-up was V12, and the week-47 study end was V13.

Time point given: week 35, safety follow-up. Every single dose of the vaccine, 300 ug of mutant IDH1 20-mer peptide, came with topical imiquimod. Regarding this clone: No antigen is known for it.

TCRdb's table, derived via immunoSEQ multiplex PCR, lists solely in-frame clones and lacks some. Of about 54,000 clones listed, roughly 80% are singletons. The CDR3 consists of 14 residues. Germline CDR1 and CDR2: LNHDA and SQIVND (reference sequence). The V end lost 6 bases, the J end lost 7 bases, and 15 bases lay between the germline ends. Sequences were derived from PBMCs, sampled from a glioma patient whose treatment included an IDH1 peptide vaccine. The chain is built from TRBV19 and TRBJ1-4; D is perhaps TRBD1 (5 bases). This receptor was obtained from a woman between 18 and 29 years old with glioma. In DNA form, the CDR3 reads TGTGCCAGTAGAAGGAGGCAGGGAGGTGAAAAACTGTTTTTT. The encoded protein is CASRRRQGGEKLFF.